This is a list of T cell receptor beta chains from one sample in a study of PD-1 blockade in classical Hodgkin lymphoma. Sequenced by immunoSEQ multiplex PCR; TCRdb stores in-frame clones only, minus some. The sample has 20,000 to 30,000 clones; roughly 86% are singletons. The starting material was peripheral blood mononuclear cells (PBMCs), obtained before the second cycle of nivolumab. Receptors originate from a human donor with classical Hodgkin lymphoma. The CDR3 runs from the conserved cysteine through the conserved F or W. A D gene is named only where the DNA matches it firmly. Clone sizes are given selectively: once, few, many, or a class where the clone is expanded.

V gene: TRBV10-3
clone size: few
D gene: .
J gene: TRBJ2-7
CDR3 DNA: TGTGCCACGGTGGGCCCAGTCAACGAGCAGTACTTC
CDR3 protein: CATVGPVNEQYF

V gene: TRBV6-5
clone size: .
D gene: TRBD1
J gene: TRBJ1-5
CDR3 DNA: TGTGCCAGCAGTCCGACAGGGAAAGAAAATCAGCCCCAGCATTTT
CDR3 protein: CASSPTGKENQPQHF

V gene: TRBV18
clone size: .
D gene: .
J gene: TRBJ2-6
CDR3 DNA: TGTGCCAGCTCACCTCCCGGGAAAGGAGTTTCTGGGGCCAACGTCCTGACTTTC
CDR3 protein: CASSPPGKGVSGANVLTF

V gene: TRBV18
clone size: .
D gene: .
J gene: TRBJ1-6
CDR3 DNA: TGTGCCAGCTCACCAGGCGGAGGAGAATCACCCCTCCACTTT
CDR3 protein: CASSPGGGESPLHF

V gene: TRBV28
clone size: .
D gene: TRBD1
J gene: TRBJ1-1
CDR3 DNA: TGTGCCAGCAAGGGGGCGAATACTGAAGCTTTCTTT
CDR3 protein: CASKGANTEAFF

V gene: TRBV19
clone size: .
D gene: TRBD1
J gene: TRBJ1-5
CDR3 DNA: TGTGCCAGTGCCCCAACTTCGACAGGGCCTCAGCCCCAGCATTTT
CDR3 protein: CASAPTSTGPQPQHF

V gene: TRBV19
clone size: .
D gene: .
J gene: TRBJ1-6
CDR3 DNA: TGTGCCAGTAGTATGGTAACGGACAGATTTCCACCCCTCCACTTT
CDR3 protein: CASSMVTDRFPPLHF

V gene: TRBV7-2
clone size: few
D gene: TRBD1
J gene: TRBJ1-6
CDR3 DNA: TGTGCCAGCAGCGGGGGAACGACAGGGGTACGATCACCCCTCCACTTT
CDR3 protein: CASSGGTTGVRSPLHF

V gene: TRBV5-8
clone size: .
D gene: TRBD1
J gene: TRBJ1-6
CDR3 DNA: TGTGCCAGCAGCTTGGGGCCGGGACAGTATTCACCCCTCCACTTT
CDR3 protein: CASSLGPGQYSPLHF

V gene: TRBV5-6
clone size: .
D gene: TRBD1
J gene: TRBJ1-2
CDR3 DNA: TGTGCCAGCAGCCCCCCGCAGGGGGGCGACTATGGCTACACCTTC
CDR3 protein: CASSPPQGGDYGYTF

V gene: TRBV15
clone size: .
D gene: .
J gene: TRBJ1-1
CDR3 DNA: TGTGCCACCAGCAGAGGCAGGGGAATCAACACTGAAGCTTTCTTT
CDR3 protein: CATSRGRGINTEAFF

V gene: TRBV19
clone size: .
D gene: TRBD2
J gene: TRBJ2-3
CDR3 DNA: TGTGCCAGTGGGCTAGCGGGGGGATTGGATACGCAGTATTTT
CDR3 protein: CASGLAGGLDTQYF

V gene: TRBV19
clone size: .
D gene: .
J gene: TRBJ2-7
CDR3 DNA: TGTGCCAGTAGTATAGGAGAAGGCGTCTACGAGCAGTACTTC
CDR3 protein: CASSIGEGVYEQYF

V gene: TRBV19
clone size: .
D gene: TRBD2
J gene: TRBJ2-7
CDR3 DNA: TGTGCCAGTAGTCCTACTAGCGGGGGGTCCTACGAGCAGTACTTC
CDR3 protein: CASSPTSGGSYEQYF

V gene: TRBV7-2
clone size: once
D gene: .
J gene: TRBJ2-1
CDR3 DNA: TGTGCCAGCAGCTTTGACCCTGGGGATGAGCAGTTCTTC
CDR3 protein: CASSFDPGDEQFF

V gene: TRBV4-3
clone size: once
D gene: .
J gene: TRBJ2-1
CDR3 DNA: TGCGCCAGCAGCTTCGGAGGGGGCAATGAGCAGTTCTTC
CDR3 protein: CASSFGGGNEQFF

V gene: TRBV4-2
clone size: .
D gene: .
J gene: TRBJ2-2
CDR3 DNA: TGTGCCAGCAGCCAAGCGACGGGAAACACCGGGGAGCTGTTTTTT
CDR3 protein: CASSQATGNTGELFF

V gene: TRBV10-1
clone size: .
D gene: .
J gene: TRBJ1-6
CDR3 DNA: TGCGCCAGCAGTGAGTTTAGCAGACCCCTCCACTTT
CDR3 protein: CASSEFSRPLHF

V gene: TRBV18
clone size: .
D gene: TRBD1
J gene: TRBJ1-1
CDR3 DNA: TGTGCCAGCTCAGGAGGGGGCCGGCTTAAGACTGAAGCTTTCTTT
CDR3 protein: CASSGGGRLKTEAFF

V gene: TRBV19
clone size: .
D gene: TRBD1
J gene: TRBJ2-1
CDR3 DNA: TGTGCCAGTAGTATAGGACAGGGCTATGAGCAGTTCTTC
CDR3 protein: CASSIGQGYEQFF

V gene: TRBV6-5
clone size: .
D gene: .
J gene: TRBJ2-2
CDR3 DNA: TGTGCCAGCAGCCGAACCGTGAACACCGGGGAGCTGTTTTTT
CDR3 protein: CASSRTVNTGELFF

V gene: TRBV5-1
clone size: .
D gene: .
J gene: TRBJ2-3
CDR3 DNA: TGCGCCAGCAGCTCCCAGGGGGGGAGCACAGATACGCAGTATTTT
CDR3 protein: CASSSQGGSTDTQYF

V gene: TRBV12-2
clone size: .
D gene: .
J gene: TRBJ1-5
CDR3 DNA: TGTGCAAGTCGCTTTCGGCAGGGGCCGTTTGGGAAGCCCCAGCATTTT
CDR3 protein: CASRFRQGPFGKPQHF

V gene: TRBV10-2
clone size: .
D gene: TRBD1
J gene: TRBJ1-1
CDR3 DNA: TGCGCCAGCAGTGACAGGGGGCTCACGGCAGCTTTCTTT
CDR3 protein: CASSDRGLTAAFF

V gene: TRBV4-3
clone size: .
D gene: .
J gene: TRBJ2-7
CDR3 DNA: TGCGCCAGCAGCCGGGACACTCCCTACGAGCAGTACTTC
CDR3 protein: CASSRDTPYEQYF

V gene: TRBV7-9
clone size: .
D gene: TRBD1
J gene: TRBJ1-6
CDR3 DNA: TGTGCCAGCAGCTTACAGGGGGGTTCACCCCTCCACTTT
CDR3 protein: CASSLQGGSPLHF

V gene: TRBV10-1
clone size: once
D gene: TRBD2
J gene: TRBJ2-1
CDR3 DNA: TGCGCCAGCAGTGTTGGCTGGCTAGCGGGGGCCCACTCCTACAATGAGCAGTTCTTC
CDR3 protein: CASSVGWLAGAHSYNEQFF

V gene: TRBV19
clone size: .
D gene: .
J gene: TRBJ2-6
CDR3 DNA: TGTGCCAGTAGCCGACTGATCTCTGGGGCCAACGTCCTGACTTTC
CDR3 protein: CASSRLISGANVLTF

V gene: TRBV6-4
clone size: medium-sized
D gene: TRBD1
J gene: TRBJ1-5
CDR3 DNA: TGTGCCAGCAGCTACGACAGGGAGGATCAGCCCCAGCATTTT
CDR3 protein: CASSYDREDQPQHF

V gene: TRBV2
clone size: .
D gene: .
J gene: TRBJ1-6
CDR3 DNA: TGTGCCAGCAGTGAACCGAGCTCCTATAATTCACCCCTCCACTTT
CDR3 protein: CASSEPSSYNSPLHF

V gene: TRBV4-3
clone size: .
D gene: .
J gene: TRBJ2-3
CDR3 DNA: TGCGCCAGCAGCCAAGATGGGGGACTCCCCTATACGCAGTATTTT
CDR3 protein: CASSQDGGLPYTQYF

V gene: TRBV19
clone size: .
D gene: TRBD2
J gene: TRBJ2-3
CDR3 DNA: TGTGCCAGTAGTACCGTAGCGGGGGGGCTTACAGATACGCAGTATTTT
CDR3 protein: CASSTVAGGLTDTQYF

V gene: TRBV4-2
clone size: .
D gene: .
J gene: TRBJ2-7
CDR3 DNA: TGTGCCAGCAGCCAAGAGGGCGGTGGGGGGGCCGCCTCCTACGAGCAGTACTTC
CDR3 protein: CASSQEGGGGAASYEQYF

V gene: TRBV5-1
clone size: .
D gene: .
J gene: TRBJ2-5
CDR3 DNA: TGCGCCAGCAGTGAATACGAGACCCAGTACTTC
CDR3 protein: CASSEYETQYF

V gene: TRBV4-3
clone size: .
D gene: .
J gene: TRBJ2-7
CDR3 DNA: TGCGCCAGCAGCCAAACGACCGGGGAGCCCTACGAGCAGTACTTC
CDR3 protein: CASSQTTGEPYEQYF

V gene: TRBV14
clone size: .
D gene: .
J gene: TRBJ2-3
CDR3 DNA: TGTGCCAGCAGCCCCCTGGTCCCGCAGACAGATACGCAGTATTTT
CDR3 protein: CASSPLVPQTDTQYF

V gene: TRBV28
clone size: .
D gene: .
J gene: TRBJ1-2
CDR3 DNA: TGTGCCAGCAGTTTACGTGGAGCGGGCTATGGCTACACCTTC
CDR3 protein: CASSLRGAGYGYTF

V gene: TRBV5-1
clone size: .
D gene: .
J gene: TRBJ2-1
CDR3 DNA: TGCGCCAGCAGCCCTCCGACCTCCTACAATGAGCAGTTCTTC
CDR3 protein: CASSPPTSYNEQFF